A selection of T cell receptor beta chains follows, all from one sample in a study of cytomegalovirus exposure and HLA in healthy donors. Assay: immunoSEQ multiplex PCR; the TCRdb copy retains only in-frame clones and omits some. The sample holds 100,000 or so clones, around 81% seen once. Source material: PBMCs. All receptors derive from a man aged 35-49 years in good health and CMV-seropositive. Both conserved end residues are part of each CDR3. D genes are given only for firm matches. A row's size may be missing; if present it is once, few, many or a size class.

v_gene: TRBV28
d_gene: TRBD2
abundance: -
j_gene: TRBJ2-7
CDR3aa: CASRGEGPRPYEQYF
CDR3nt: TGTGCCAGCAGGGGGGAGGGGCCGAGGCCCTACGAGCAGTACTTC

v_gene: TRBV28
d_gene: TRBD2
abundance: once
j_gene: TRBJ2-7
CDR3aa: CASSTSGAGLYEQYF
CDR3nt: TGTGCCAGCAGCACTAGCGGGGCGGGCCTCTACGAGCAGTACTTC

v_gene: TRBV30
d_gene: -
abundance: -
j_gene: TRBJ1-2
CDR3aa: CAWSVIRRATF
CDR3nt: TGTGCCTGGAGTGTAATCCGGCGGGCCACCTTC

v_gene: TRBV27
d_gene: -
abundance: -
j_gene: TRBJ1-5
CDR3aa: CASSLSPVTSGVYQPQHF
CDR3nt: TGTGCCAGCAGTTTATCCCCCGTTACATCAGGGGTTTATCAGCCCCAGCATTTT

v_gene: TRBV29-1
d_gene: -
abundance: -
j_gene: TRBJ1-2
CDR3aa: CSVAEPYGYTF
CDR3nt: TGCAGCGTTGCGGAGCCCTATGGCTACACCTTC

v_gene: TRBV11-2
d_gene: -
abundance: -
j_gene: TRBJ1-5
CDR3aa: CASSSVDQPQHF
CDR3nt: TGTGCCAGCAGCTCGGTTGATCAGCCCCAGCATTTT

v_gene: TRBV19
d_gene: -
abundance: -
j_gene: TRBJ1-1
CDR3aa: CASSTRVRTEAFF
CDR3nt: TGTGCCAGTAGTACCAGGGTTCGGACTGAAGCTTTCTTT

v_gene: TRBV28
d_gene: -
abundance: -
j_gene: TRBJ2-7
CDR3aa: CASSPQGNSYEQYF
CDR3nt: TGTGCCAGCAGTCCCCAGGGTAACTCCTACGAGCAGTACTTC

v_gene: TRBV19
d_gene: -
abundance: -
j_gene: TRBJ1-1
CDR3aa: CATKEGNTEAFF
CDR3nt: TGTGCCACCAAGGAGGGGAACACTGAAGCTTTCTTT

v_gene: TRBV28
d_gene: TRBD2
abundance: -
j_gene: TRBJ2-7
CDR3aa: CASSFASGSLSYGQYF
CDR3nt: TGTGCCAGCAGTTTTGCTAGCGGGAGTTTATCCTACGGGCAGTACTTC

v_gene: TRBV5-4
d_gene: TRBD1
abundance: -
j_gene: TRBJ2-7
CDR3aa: CASSSRQGSYEQYF
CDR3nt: TGTGCCAGCAGCTCCCGACAGGGTTCCTACGAGCAGTACTTC

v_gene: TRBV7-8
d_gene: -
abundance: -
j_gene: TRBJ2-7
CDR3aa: CASSSPGGADEQYF
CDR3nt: TGTGCCAGCAGCTCCCCCGGTGGTGCGGACGAGCAGTACTTC

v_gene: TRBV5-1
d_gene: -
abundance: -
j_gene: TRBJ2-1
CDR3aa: CASSLERQSSYNEQFF
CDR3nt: TGCGCCAGCAGCTTGGAGCGACAGAGCTCCTACAATGAGCAGTTCTTC

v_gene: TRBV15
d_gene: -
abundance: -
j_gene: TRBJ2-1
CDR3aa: CATSRRLAGQFF
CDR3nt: TGTGCCACCAGCAGACGCCTGGCGGGGCAGTTCTTC

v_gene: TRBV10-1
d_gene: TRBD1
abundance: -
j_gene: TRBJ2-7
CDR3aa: CASSVSRDRAHEQYF
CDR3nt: TGCGCCAGCAGTGTGTCCCGGGACAGGGCCCACGAGCAGTACTTC

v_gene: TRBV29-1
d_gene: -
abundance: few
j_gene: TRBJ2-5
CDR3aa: CSVEYQRAYQETQYF
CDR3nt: TGCAGCGTTGAATACCAGCGGGCCTACCAAGAGACCCAGTACTTC

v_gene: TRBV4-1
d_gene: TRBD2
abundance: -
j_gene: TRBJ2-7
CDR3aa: CASSQGLAGAPYEQYF
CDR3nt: TGCGCCAGCAGCCAAGGACTAGCGGGAGCCCCTTACGAGCAGTACTTC

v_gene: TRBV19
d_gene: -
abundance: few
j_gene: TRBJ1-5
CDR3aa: CASSMGRDQPQHF
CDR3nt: TGTGCCAGTAGTATGGGGAGGGACCAGCCCCAGCATTTT

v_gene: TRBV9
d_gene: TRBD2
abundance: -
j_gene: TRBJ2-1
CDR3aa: CASSARGTTDNEQFF
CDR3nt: TGTGCCAGCAGCGCCCGCGGGACTACAGACAATGAGCAGTTCTTC

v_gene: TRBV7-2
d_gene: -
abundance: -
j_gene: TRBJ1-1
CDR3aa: CASSLINTEAFF
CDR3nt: TGTGCCAGCAGCCTTATAAACACTGAAGCTTTCTTT

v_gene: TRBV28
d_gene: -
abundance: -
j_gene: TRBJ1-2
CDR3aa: CASTGGRANYGYTF
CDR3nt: TGTGCCAGCACCGGGGGTAGGGCTAACTATGGCTACACCTTC

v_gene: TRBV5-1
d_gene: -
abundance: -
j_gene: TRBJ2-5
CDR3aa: CASSYRTVSPQETQYF
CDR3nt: TGCGCCAGCAGCTATCGGACAGTCTCCCCTCAAGAGACCCAGTACTTC

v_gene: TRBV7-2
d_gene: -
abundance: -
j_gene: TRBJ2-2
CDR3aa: CASRGAANTGELFF
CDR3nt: TGTGCCAGCAGGGGGGCCGCGAACACCGGGGAGCTGTTTTTT

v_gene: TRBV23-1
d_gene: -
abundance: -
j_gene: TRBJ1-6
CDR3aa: CASSQVVRANSPLHF
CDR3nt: TGCGCCAGCAGTCAAGTTGTCAGGGCTAATTCACCCCTCCACTTT

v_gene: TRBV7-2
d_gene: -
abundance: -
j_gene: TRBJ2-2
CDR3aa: CASSARAGSTGELFF
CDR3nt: TGTGCCAGCAGCGCACGCGCGGGGTCCACCGGGGAGCTGTTTTTT

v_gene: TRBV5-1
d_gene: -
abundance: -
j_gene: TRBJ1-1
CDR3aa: CASSGGEDATEAFF
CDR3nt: TGCGCCAGCAGCGGGGGGGAGGACGCCACTGAAGCTTTCTTT

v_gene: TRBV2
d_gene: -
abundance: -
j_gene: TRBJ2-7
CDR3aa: CATSPLAGDSEQYF
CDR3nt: TGTGCCACCTCCCCCCTAGCCGGAGATAGCGAGCAGTACTTC

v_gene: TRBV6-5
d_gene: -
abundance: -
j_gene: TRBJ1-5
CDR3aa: CAFGAGGNQPQHF
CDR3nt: TGTGCCTTCGGAGCGGGAGGCAATCAGCCCCAGCATTTT

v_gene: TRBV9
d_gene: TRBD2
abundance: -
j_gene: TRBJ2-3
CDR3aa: CASSVDESSGSTDTQYF
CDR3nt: TGTGCCAGCAGCGTAGATGAGTCTAGCGGGAGCACAGATACGCAGTATTTT

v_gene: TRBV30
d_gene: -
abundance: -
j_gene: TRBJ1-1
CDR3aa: CAWSVLGFYTEAFF
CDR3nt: TGTGCCTGGAGTGTACTAGGTTTCTACACTGAAGCTTTCTTT

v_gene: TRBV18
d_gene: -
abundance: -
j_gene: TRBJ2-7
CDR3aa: CASSPGLTNYEQYF
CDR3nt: TGTGCCAGCTCACCCGGACTGACTAACTACGAGCAGTACTTC

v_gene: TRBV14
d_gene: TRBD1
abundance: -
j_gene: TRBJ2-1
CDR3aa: CATKRDSLGAEQFF
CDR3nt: TGTGCCACCAAACGGGACAGCCTGGGGGCCGAGCAGTTCTTC

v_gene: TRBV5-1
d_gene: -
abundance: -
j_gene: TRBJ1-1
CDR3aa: CASSLDRVGTEAFF
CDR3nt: TGCGCCAGCAGCTTGGACAGGGTGGGCACTGAAGCTTTCTTT

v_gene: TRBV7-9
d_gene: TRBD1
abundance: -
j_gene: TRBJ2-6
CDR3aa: CASSFRGSGANVLTF
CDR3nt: TGTGCCAGCAGCTTCAGGGGGTCTGGGGCCAACGTCCTGACTTTC

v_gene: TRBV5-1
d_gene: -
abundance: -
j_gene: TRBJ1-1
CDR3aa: CASSLEAGGTEAFF
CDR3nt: TGCGCCAGCAGCTTGGAGGCGGGAGGGACTGAAGCTTTCTTT

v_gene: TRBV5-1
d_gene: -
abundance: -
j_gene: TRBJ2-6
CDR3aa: CASSLTFGGNSGANVLTF
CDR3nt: TGCGCCAGCAGCTTGACATTCGGGGGAAACTCTGGGGCCAACGTCCTGACTTTC

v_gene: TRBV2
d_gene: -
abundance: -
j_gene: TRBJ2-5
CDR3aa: CASSAGLGQETQYF
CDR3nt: TGTGCCAGCAGTGCGGGGTTAGGGCAAGAGACCCAGTACTTC

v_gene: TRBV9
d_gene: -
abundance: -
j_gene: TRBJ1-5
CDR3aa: CASSAGTGGQPQHF
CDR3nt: TGTGCCAGCAGCGCCGGGACGGGAGGTCAGCCCCAGCATTTT

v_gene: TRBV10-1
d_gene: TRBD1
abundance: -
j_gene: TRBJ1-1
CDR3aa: CASSADRGFTEAFF
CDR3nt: TGCGCCAGCAGTGCGGACAGGGGATTCACTGAAGCTTTCTTT

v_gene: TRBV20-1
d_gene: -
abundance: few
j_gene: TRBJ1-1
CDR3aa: CSASRNTEAFF
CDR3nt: TGCAGTGCTAGTAGGAACACTGAAGCTTTCTTT

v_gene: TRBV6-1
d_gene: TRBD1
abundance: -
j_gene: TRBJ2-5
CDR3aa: CASRVQGAGETQYF
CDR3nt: TGTGCCAGCAGAGTACAGGGGGCAGGGGAGACCCAGTACTTC

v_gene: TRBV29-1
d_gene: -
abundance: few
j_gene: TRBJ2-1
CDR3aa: CSGLGGAVSYNEQFF
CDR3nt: TGCAGCGGTTTGGGGGGGGCGGTCTCCTACAATGAGCAGTTCTTC

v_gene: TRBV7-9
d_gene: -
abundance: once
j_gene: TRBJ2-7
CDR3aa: CASSPPWEKGYEQYF
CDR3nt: TGTGCCAGCAGCCCTCCGTGGGAGAAAGGGTACGAGCAGTACTTC

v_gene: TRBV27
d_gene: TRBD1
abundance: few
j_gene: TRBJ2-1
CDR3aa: CASSSRQGRSYNEQFF
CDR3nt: TGTGCCAGCAGTTCTCGACAGGGAAGGTCCTACAATGAGCAGTTCTTC

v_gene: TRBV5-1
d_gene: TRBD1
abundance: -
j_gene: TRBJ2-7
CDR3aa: CASSWGQTYEQYF
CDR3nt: TGCGCCAGCAGCTGGGGACAGACCTACGAGCAGTACTTC

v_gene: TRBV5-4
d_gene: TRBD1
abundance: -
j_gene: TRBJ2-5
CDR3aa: CASSLVGQGQGQETQYF
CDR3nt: TGTGCCAGCAGCTTGGTCGGTCAAGGACAGGGACAAGAGACCCAGTACTTC

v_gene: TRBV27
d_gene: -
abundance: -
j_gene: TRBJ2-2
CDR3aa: CASSFGGGLTGELFF
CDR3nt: TGTGCCAGCAGTTTTGGTGGGGGACTCACCGGGGAGCTGTTTTTT

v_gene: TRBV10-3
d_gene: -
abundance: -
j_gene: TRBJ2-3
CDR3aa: CAISERGRDTQYF
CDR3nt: TGTGCCATCAGTGAAAGGGGGAGAGATACGCAGTATTTT

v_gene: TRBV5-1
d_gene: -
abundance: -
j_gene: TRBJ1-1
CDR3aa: CASSLGTGVPTEAFF
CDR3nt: TGCGCCAGCAGCTTGGGGACGGGGGTCCCCACTGAAGCTTTCTTT

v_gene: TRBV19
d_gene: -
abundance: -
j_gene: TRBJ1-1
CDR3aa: CASSHPAGLFSAEAFF
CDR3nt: TGTGCCAGTAGTCACCCAGCGGGGCTATTCTCGGCTGAAGCTTTCTTT

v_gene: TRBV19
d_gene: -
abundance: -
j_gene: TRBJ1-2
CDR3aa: CASSIKEGVGGYTF
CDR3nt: TGTGCCAGTAGTATAAAGGAAGGGGTAGGCGGCTACACCTTC

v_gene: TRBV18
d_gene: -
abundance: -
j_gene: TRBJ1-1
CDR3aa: CASSPSSLNTEAFF
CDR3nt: TGTGCCAGCTCACCCTCCAGTCTGAACACTGAAGCTTTCTTT

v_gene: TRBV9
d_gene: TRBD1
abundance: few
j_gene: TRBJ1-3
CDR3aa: CASSVAVTGGGNTIYF
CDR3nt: TGTGCCAGCAGCGTAGCTGTGACAGGGGGCGGAAACACCATATATTTT

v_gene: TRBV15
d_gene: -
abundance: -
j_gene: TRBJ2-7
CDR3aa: CATSRDRFSSYEQYF
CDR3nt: TGTGCCACCAGCAGAGATCGATTTAGCTCCTACGAGCAGTACTTC

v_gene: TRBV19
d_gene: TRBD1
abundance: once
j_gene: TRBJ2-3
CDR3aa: CASSNTGTGADTQYF
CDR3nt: TGTGCCAGCAGCAATACCGGGACAGGGGCGGATACGCAGTATTTT

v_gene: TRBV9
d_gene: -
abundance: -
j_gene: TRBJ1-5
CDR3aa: CASSVAGGNQPQHF
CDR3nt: TGTGCCAGCAGCGTAGCTGGCGGGAATCAGCCCCAGCATTTT

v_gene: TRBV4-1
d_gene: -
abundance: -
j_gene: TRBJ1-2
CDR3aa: CASSQFSGLNYGYTF
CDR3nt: TGCGCCAGCAGCCAATTTTCAGGGTTGAACTATGGCTACACCTTC

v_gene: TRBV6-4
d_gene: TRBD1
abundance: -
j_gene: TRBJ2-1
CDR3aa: CASSSDRAGEQFF
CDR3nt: TGTGCCAGCAGCTCAGACAGGGCGGGTGAGCAGTTCTTC

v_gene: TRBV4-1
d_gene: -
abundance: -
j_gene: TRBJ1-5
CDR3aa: CASSQVSGPSNQPQHF
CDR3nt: TGCGCCAGCAGCCAGGTGTCAGGGCCGAGCAATCAGCCCCAGCATTTT